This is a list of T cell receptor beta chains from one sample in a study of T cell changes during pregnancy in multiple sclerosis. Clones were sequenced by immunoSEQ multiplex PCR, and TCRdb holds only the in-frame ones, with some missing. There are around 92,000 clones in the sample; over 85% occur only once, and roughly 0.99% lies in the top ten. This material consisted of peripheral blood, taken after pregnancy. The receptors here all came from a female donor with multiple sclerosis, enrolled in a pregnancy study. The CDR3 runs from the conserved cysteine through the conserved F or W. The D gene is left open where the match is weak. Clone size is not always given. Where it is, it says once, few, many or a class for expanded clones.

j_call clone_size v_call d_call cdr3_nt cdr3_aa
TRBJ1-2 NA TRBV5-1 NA TGCGCCAGCAGCTTGGGTCAGGACTATGGCTACACCTTC CASSLGQDYGYTF
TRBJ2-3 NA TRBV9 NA TGTGCCAGCAGCACCAGGGGTACCGCTAGCACAGATACGCAGTATTTT CASSTRGTASTDTQYF
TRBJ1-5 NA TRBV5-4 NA TGTGCCAGCAGCTTGGGGCTCTCGAACAATCAGCCCCAGCATTTT CASSLGLSNNQPQHF
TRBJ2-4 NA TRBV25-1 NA TGTGCCAGCAGTGAATTACAGGGAGCCAAAAACATTCAGTACTTC CASSELQGAKNIQYF
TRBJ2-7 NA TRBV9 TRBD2 TGTGCCAGCAGCGCGACTAGCGGGAGACACGAGCAGTACTTC CASSATSGRHEQYF
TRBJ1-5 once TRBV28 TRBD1 TGTGCCAGCAGTGCTGGACAGGGGGTGAGACATTTT CASSAGQGVRHF
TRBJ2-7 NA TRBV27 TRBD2 TGTGCCAGCAGTTTCGGGGGGGCCTCCTACGAGCAGTACTTC CASSFGGASYEQYF
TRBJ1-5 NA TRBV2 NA TGTGCCAGCAGACCCCGTACAGATAGCAATCAGCCCCAGCATTTT CASRPRTDSNQPQHF
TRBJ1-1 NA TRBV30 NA TGTGCTGTCGGGGATGAAGCTTTCTTT CAVGDEAFF
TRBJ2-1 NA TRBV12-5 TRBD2 TGTGCTAGTGGTTTGGTAGGGACTAGCGGGAAGGGTGAGCAGTTCTTC CASGLVGTSGKGEQFF
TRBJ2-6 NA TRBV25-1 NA TGTGCCAGCAGTACACAATCTGGGGCCAACGTCCTGACTTTC CASSTQSGANVLTF
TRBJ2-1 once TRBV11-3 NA TGTGCCAGCAGCTCGGGTTCTTCGGGAGCTGGAAAAAATGAGCAGTTCTTC CASSSGSSGAGKNEQFF
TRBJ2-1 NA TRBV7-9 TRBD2 TGTGCCAGCAGCCCTAGCGGGACCTCCTACAATGAGCAGTTCTTC CASSPSGTSYNEQFF
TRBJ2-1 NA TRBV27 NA TGTGCCAGCAGTTTACGCGCGGCCCAATTTTACAATGAGCAGTTCTTC CASSLRAAQFYNEQFF
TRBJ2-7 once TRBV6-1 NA TGTGCCAGCAGATTCTTACAGGGATCCTACGAGCAGTACTTC CASRFLQGSYEQYF
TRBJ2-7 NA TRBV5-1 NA TGCGCCAGCAGAGCCTCGAGCTCCTACGAGCAGTACTTC CASRASSSYEQYF
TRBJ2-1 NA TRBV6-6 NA TGTGCCAGCAGTTATATGGGGGGATTGAACAATGAGCAGTTCTTC CASSYMGGLNNEQFF
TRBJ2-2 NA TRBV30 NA TGTGCCTGGAGGCAGACAGTTCCCGGGGAGCTGTTTTTT CAWRQTVPGELFF
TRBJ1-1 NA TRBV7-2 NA TGTGCCAGCAGCCCAGGGTTTTCCATGAACACTGAAGCTTTCTTT CASSPGFSMNTEAFF
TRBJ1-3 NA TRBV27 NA TGTGCCAGCAGCAGGGGAAACACCATATATTTT CASSRGNTIYF
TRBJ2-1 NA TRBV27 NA TGTGCCAGCACAACAATGGGGGCTAGCTACAATGAGCAGTTCTTC CASTTMGASYNEQFF
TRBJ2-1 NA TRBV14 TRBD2 TGTGCCAGCAGCCAATCTCAAGGACTAGCGGGACGGGGGCAGTTCTTC CASSQSQGLAGRGQFF
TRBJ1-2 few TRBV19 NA TGTGCCAGTAGTACCGGCGGGACGGCGAAAGGCTACACCTTC CASSTGGTAKGYTF
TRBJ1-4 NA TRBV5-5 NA TGTGCCAGCAGCTGGGAGGGGAACACGGCTAATGAAAAACTGTTTTTT CASSWEGNTANEKLFF
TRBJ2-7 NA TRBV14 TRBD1 TGTGCCAGCAGCCCCAGGGGGTTTGGCGAGCAGTACTTC CASSPRGFGEQYF
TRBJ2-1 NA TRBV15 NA TGTGCCACCAGCAGAGATCGGCTGTCGGAGCACAATGAGCAGTTCTTC CATSRDRLSEHNEQFF
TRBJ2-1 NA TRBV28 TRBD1 TGTGCCAGCAGAGAGAGGACAGGGACCTACAATGAGCAGTTCTTC CASRERTGTYNEQFF
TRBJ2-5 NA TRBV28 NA TGTGCCAGCAGTTTACCCCCCCGGGAGACCCAGTACTTC CASSLPPRETQYF
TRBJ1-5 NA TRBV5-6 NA TGTGCCAGCAGCTTGGGGGGGGATCAGCCCCAGCATTTT CASSLGGDQPQHF
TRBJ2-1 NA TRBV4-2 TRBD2 TGTGCCAGCAGACTCGGACTAGCGGCTAACAATGAGCAGTTCTTC CASRLGLAANNEQFF
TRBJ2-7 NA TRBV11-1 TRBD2 TGTGCCAGCAGCCAAGGACTAGCGGGTATAACCTCCTACGAGCAGTACTTC CASSQGLAGITSYEQYF
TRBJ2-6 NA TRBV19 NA TGTGCCAGTAGTATGAGGGTTGGGGCCAACGTCCTGACTTTC CASSMRVGANVLTF
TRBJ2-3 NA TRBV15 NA TGTGCCACCAGCGCCGAGAGTACGCAGTATTTT CATSAESTQYF
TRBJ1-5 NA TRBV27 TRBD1 TGTGCCAGCAAGGACAGGGGGACCTATAGCAATCAGCCCCAGCATTTT CASKDRGTYSNQPQHF
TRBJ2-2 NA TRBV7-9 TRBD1 TGTGCCAGCAGCCCCCGTAGGACAGGGCCCGGGGAGCTGTTTTTT CASSPRRTGPGELFF
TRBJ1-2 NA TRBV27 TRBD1 TGTGCCACCTGGACAGGGGTCGGCTACACCTTC CATWTGVGYTF
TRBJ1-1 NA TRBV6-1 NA TGTGCCAGCAGTGAAGGGCCGTATCATGAAGCTTTCTTT CASSEGPYHEAFF
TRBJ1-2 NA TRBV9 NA TGTGCCAGCAGCGGTTACCGGGGTATCTATGGCTACACCTTC CASSGYRGIYGYTF
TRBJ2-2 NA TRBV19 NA TGTGCCAGTAGTTCTTCTTCAGGGCTAGTAAGGACCGGGGAGCTGTTTTTT CASSSSSGLVRTGELFF
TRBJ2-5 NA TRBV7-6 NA TGTGCCAGCAGGGAGACGCTAGCTCCGAGGGGGGAGACCCAGTACTTC CASRETLAPRGETQYF
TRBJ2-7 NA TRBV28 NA TGTGCCAGCAGTTTGACGGACTATTACGAGCAGTACTTC CASSLTDYYEQYF
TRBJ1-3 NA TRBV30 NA TGTGCCTGGAGCGTGGGACATGCCTCTGGAAACACCATATATTTT CAWSVGHASGNTIYF
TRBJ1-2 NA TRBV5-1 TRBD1 TGCGCCAGCAGCTTTGGGGACAGGGGAGACTATGGCTACACCTTC CASSFGDRGDYGYTF
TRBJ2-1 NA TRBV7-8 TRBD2 TGTGCCAGCAGCCCCCCAGCGGGAACCTACAATGAGCAGTTCTTC CASSPPAGTYNEQFF
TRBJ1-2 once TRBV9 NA TGTGCCAGCAGCCCCAGGGGACCGAACTATGGCTACACCTTC CASSPRGPNYGYTF
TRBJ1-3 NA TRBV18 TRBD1 TGTGCCAGCTCACCATTTCCGAGTTCCGGGACAGGGTCTGGAAACACCATATATTTT CASSPFPSSGTGSGNTIYF
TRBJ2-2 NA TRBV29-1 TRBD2 TGCAGCGTTGACCCTAGCGGGACCGGGGAGCTGTTTTTT CSVDPSGTGELFF
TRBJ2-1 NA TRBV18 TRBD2 TGTGCCAGCTTTGGGACTAGCGGGAGCTCCTACAATGAGCAGTTCTTC CASFGTSGSSYNEQFF
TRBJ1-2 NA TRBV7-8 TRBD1 TGTGCCAGCAGCTTAGGTCGGGACAGATTAAACTATGGCTACACCTTC CASSLGRDRLNYGYTF
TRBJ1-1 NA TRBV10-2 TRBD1 TGCGCCAGCAACCTAAACAGGGGGCTGGAAGCTTTCTTT CASNLNRGLEAFF
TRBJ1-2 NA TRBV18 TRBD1 TGTGCCAGCTCACCCAAGACAGGGGATGGCTACACCTTC CASSPKTGDGYTF
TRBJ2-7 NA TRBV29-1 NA TGCAGCGTTGAAGGGGGCGGACACTACGAGCAGTACTTC CSVEGGGHYEQYF
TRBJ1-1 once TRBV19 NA TGTGCCAGTAGTAGATCGGGAGACGGTTTCTTT CASSRSGDGFF